A selection of T cell receptor beta chains follows, all from one sample in a study of T cell clonotyping in hematopoietic cell transplantation. The method was immunoSEQ multiplex PCR; TCRdb's version includes in-frame clones alone and lacks a portion of them. The data hold about 43,000 clones, with roughly 96% observed a single time. The sequenced material came from peripheral blood mononuclear cells. All receptors come from a man aged 25-40 years in good health. Some clones in this sample may be carry-over from other donors' samples. Each CDR3 is given with its conserved first and last residue. D genes are given only for firm matches. Some rows mark clone size as missing; the rest say once, few, many or name a class of expanded clone.

>TRBD1|TRBJ1-3|few|TRBV7-6
TGTGCCAGCAGCGACTGGACAGGGGCCGGAAACACCATATATTTT
CASSDWTGAGNTIYF
>-|TRBJ1-1|-|TRBV6-5
TGTGCCAGCAGTTATTCCCGTTGGAACACTGAAGCTTTCTTT
CASSYSRWNTEAFF
>TRBD2|TRBJ2-1|-|TRBV11-3
TGTGCCAGCAGTCGACTAGCGGGAGGGTTCCATGAGCAGTTCTTC
CASSRLAGGFHEQFF
>-|TRBJ2-5|-|TRBV4-2
TGTGCCAGCAGCCAGAAGCTAGACAGCTCCCCGGGGGAGACCCAGTACTTC
CASSQKLDSSPGETQYF
>TRBD1|TRBJ2-7|-|TRBV6-5
TGTGCCAGCAGTACCGGGACAGAGTCCGACGAGCAGTACTTC
CASSTGTESDEQYF
>TRBD1|TRBJ1-2|-|TRBV5-1
TGCGCCAGCAGCTTGGATTTTGGTTTGACAGGGGCCTATGGCTACACCTTC
CASSLDFGLTGAYGYTF
>-|TRBJ1-1|-|TRBV30
TGTGCCTGGGGGGTAAACACTGAAGCTTTCTTT
CAWGVNTEAFF
>-|TRBJ1-5|-|TRBV7-6
TGTGCCAGCAGCGGGGACCCCGGACAGTATAGCAATCAGCCCCAGCATTTT
CASSGDPGQYSNQPQHF
>-|TRBJ2-2|-|TRBV6-5
TGTGCCAGCAGTTACATGGACACCGGGGAGCTGTTTTTT
CASSYMDTGELFF
>-|TRBJ1-2|-|TRBV6-4
TGTGCCAGCAATGAAGGACGGGGGACTGGCTACACCTTC
CASNEGRGTGYTF
>TRBD2|TRBJ2-3|-|TRBV10-3
TGTGCCATCAGTGGAGGGCCTAGCGGGGGGGGAAAGGATACGCAGTATTTT
CAISGGPSGGGKDTQYF
>TRBD2|TRBJ2-3|-|TRBV7-9
TGTGCCAGCAGCTTAGAACTAGCGGGGGGGCAAACGCAGTATTTT
CASSLELAGGQTQYF
>-|TRBJ1-1|-|TRBV9
TGTGCCAGCAGCAAGACCCGGGCGGAAACTGAAGCTTTCTTT
CASSKTRAETEAFF
>TRBD1|TRBJ2-5|-|TRBV7-2
TGTGCCAGCAGCTTATACAGGGGGGAGACCCAGTACTTC
CASSLYRGETQYF
>TRBD2|TRBJ2-7|-|TRBV7-3
TGTGCCAGCAACCATACAGCGGGAGGGCCCTACGAGCAGTACTTC
CASNHTAGGPYEQYF
>TRBD2|TRBJ2-7|-|TRBV9
TGTGCCAGCAGCGCGACTAGCGGGGGATCCTACGAGCAGTACTTC
CASSATSGGSYEQYF
>TRBD1|TRBJ2-3|-|TRBV5-1
TGCGCCAGCAGCTCGGGACAGAGAGGAGCAGATACGCAGTATTTT
CASSSGQRGADTQYF
>TRBD1|TRBJ1-4|-|TRBV25-1
TGTGCCAGCAGTCAACACAGGGGCTTCAATGAAAAACTGTTTTTT
CASSQHRGFNEKLFF
>TRBD1|TRBJ1-2|-|TRBV7-2
TGTGCCAGCAGCTTAGATGGGGCGGCAGGGGGAAGGGAGGGTGGCTACACCTTC
CASSLDGAAGGREGGYTF
>TRBD1|TRBJ2-1|-|TRBV29-1
TGCAGCGCGGCCAGGGGGCGCAATGAGCAGTTCTTC
CSAARGRNEQFF
>-|TRBJ2-5|-|TRBV9
TGTGCCAGCAGCGAATCGGCAGAGACCCAGTACTTC
CASSESAETQYF
>TRBD1|TRBJ1-5|-|TRBV6-1
TGTGCCAGCAGTGACAAATGGGACAGCATTAGCAATCAGCCCCAGCATTTT
CASSDKWDSISNQPQHF
>-|TRBJ1-4|-|TRBV30
TGTGCCTGGAGTGCCGGGAAAAAACTGTTTTTT
CAWSAGKKLFF
>-|TRBJ2-3|-|TRBV9
TGTGCCAGCAGCGTAGACTCGGTTCCCACAGATACGCAGTATTTT
CASSVDSVPTDTQYF
>-|TRBJ2-4|-|TRBV13
TGTGCCAGCAGCTCGCCAGACAGAGAAAAAAACATTCAGTACTTC
CASSSPDREKNIQYF
>-|TRBJ2-5|-|TRBV9
TGTGCCAGCAGCGTATACAGAGGAGACGAGACCCAGTACTTC
CASSVYRGDETQYF
>-|TRBJ2-7|-|TRBV18
TGTGCCAGCTCCACGACGAGGGCTGACTACGAGCAGTACTTC
CASSTTRADYEQYF
>TRBD1|TRBJ1-3|-|TRBV6-1
TGTGCCAGCGAAGACAGGGGGTTGTGGAACACCATATATTTT
CASEDRGLWNTIYF
>TRBD2|TRBJ2-7|-|TRBV7-3
TGTGCCAGCAGCAGGGGAGGGCCCTTGAACGAGCAGTACTTC
CASSRGGPLNEQYF
>-|TRBJ1-2|once|TRBV6-5
TGTGCCAGCAGTTCCCCAACCGGGGGGCAAAGGGGCTACACCTTC
CASSSPTGGQRGYTF
>-|TRBJ1-1|-|TRBV6-1
TGTGCCACCCTTTCTGCGGCGGGCACTGAAGCTTTCTTT
CATLSAAGTEAFF
>-|TRBJ1-4|-|TRBV6-6
TGTGCCAGCCTCTCGTGGTCAACTAATGAAAAACTGTTTTTT
CASLSWSTNEKLFF
>TRBD1|TRBJ1-2|-|TRBV29-1
TGCAGCGCTGGACAGGGGGCATATGGCTACACCTTC
CSAGQGAYGYTF